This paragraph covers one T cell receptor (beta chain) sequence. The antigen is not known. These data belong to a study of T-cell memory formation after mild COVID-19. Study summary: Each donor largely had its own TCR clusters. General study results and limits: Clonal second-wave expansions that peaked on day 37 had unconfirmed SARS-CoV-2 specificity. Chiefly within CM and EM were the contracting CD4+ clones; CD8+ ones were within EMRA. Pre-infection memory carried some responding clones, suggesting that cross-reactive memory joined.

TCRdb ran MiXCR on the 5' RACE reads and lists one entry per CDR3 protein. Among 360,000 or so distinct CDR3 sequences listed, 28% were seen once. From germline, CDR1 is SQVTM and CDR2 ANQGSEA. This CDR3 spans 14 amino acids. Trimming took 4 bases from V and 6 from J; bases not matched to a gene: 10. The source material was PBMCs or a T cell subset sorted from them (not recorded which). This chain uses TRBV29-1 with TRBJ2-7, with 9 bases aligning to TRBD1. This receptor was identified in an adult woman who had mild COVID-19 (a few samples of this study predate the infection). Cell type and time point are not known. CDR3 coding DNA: TGCAGCGTTGGCGTGGGGACAGGGATGGGCGAGCAGTACTTC. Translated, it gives CSVGVGTGMGEQYF.